These T cell receptor beta chains were read from a single sample in a study of glioma-infiltrating T cells after dendritic cell vaccination. Sequencing was performed with immunoSEQ multiplex PCR; in TCRdb, only in-frame clones are kept and a portion is missing. The sample lists tens of thousands of clones, about 90% occurring once. This specimen consisted of blood, obtained before dendritic cell vaccination. Receptors were obtained from a human donor with glioblastoma. Both conserved end residues are part of each CDR3. D genes are given only for firm matches. A clone size is listed for some rows: how often the clone was seen (once, few, many), or a class if it is expanded.

>NA|TRBV5-4|NA|TRBJ2-3
CASTGRGFADTQYF
TGTGCCAGCACCGGAAGGGGTTTCGCAGATACGCAGTATTTT
>NA|TRBV6-1|NA|TRBJ1-1
CASRWTNENTEAFF
TGTGCCAGCAGGTGGACAAACGAGAACACTGAAGCTTTCTTT
>NA|TRBV9|NA|TRBJ1-5
CASGRGYSNQPQHF
TGTGCCAGCGGAAGGGGTTATAGCAATCAGCCCCAGCATTTT
>NA|TRBV9|NA|TRBJ1-4
CASSVGGGTGEKLFF
TGTGCCAGCAGCGTAGGGGGGGGCACGGGTGAAAAACTGTTTTTT
>TRBD1|TRBV27|NA|TRBJ1-2
CASSPDRKSNYGYTF
TGTGCCAGCAGTCCGGACAGGAAGTCTAACTATGGCTACACCTTC
>NA|TRBV5-4|NA|TRBJ1-1
CASSVESGTEAFF
TGTGCCAGCAGTGTTGAGAGTGGCACTGAAGCTTTCTTT
>TRBD2|TRBV29-1|NA|TRBJ2-7
CSVGTSGSRSHEQYF
TGCAGCGTCGGGACTAGCGGGAGTCGCTCCCACGAGCAGTACTTC
>TRBD2|TRBV7-2|NA|TRBJ2-7
CASSLVAGELIEQYF
TGTGCCAGCAGCTTAGTAGCGGGAGAGTTGATCGAGCAGTACTTC
>NA|TRBV6-1|few|TRBJ2-3
CASSERRSVSTDTQYF
TGTGCCAGCAGTGAACGGAGGAGCGTTAGCACAGATACGCAGTATTTT
>TRBD2|TRBV6-1|once|TRBJ2-1
CASTRTSSYNEQFF
TGTGCCAGCACGCGGACTAGCTCCTACAATGAGCAGTTCTTC
>TRBD1|TRBV6-5|NA|TRBJ1-4
CASSRTGAELFF
TGTGCCAGCAGCAGGACAGGGGCGGAACTGTTTTTT
>NA|TRBV9|NA|TRBJ1-1
CASSPEGRGEAFF
TGTGCCAGCAGCCCCGAAGGGCGGGGTGAAGCTTTCTTT
>TRBD1|TRBV5-1|once|TRBJ1-2
CASSLYTGATGPGYTF
TGCGCCAGCAGCTTGTATACAGGGGCGACCGGGCCTGGCTACACCTTC
>TRBD2|TRBV6-1|NA|TRBJ2-1
CASSEVRTSMNEQFF
TGTGCCAGCAGTGAAGTAAGGACTAGTATGAATGAGCAGTTCTTC
>TRBD1|TRBV5-1|NA|TRBJ2-6
CASSGYRGLSSGANVLTF
TGCGCCAGCAGCGGTTACAGGGGGCTAAGCTCTGGGGCCAACGTCCTGACTTTC
>NA|TRBV4-1|NA|TRBJ2-7
CASSQGSQGGGYEQYF
TGCGCCAGCAGCCAAGGGTCCCAGGGGGGAGGATACGAGCAGTACTTC
>TRBD1|TRBV2|NA|TRBJ1-6
CASSEQGGPPLHF
TGTGCCAGCAGTGAACAGGGGGGACCACCCCTCCACTTT
>TRBD1|TRBV27|NA|TRBJ2-2
CASSLTRDRARAGELFF
TGTGCCAGCAGTTTGACCCGGGACAGGGCGAGGGCCGGGGAGCTGTTTTTT
>TRBD1|TRBV30|NA|TRBJ2-5
CAWAQGLSETQYF
TGTGCCTGGGCACAGGGGTTATCGGAGACCCAGTACTTC
>TRBD2|TRBV7-8|NA|TRBJ2-3
CASSLEAGGPEDTQYF
TGTGCCAGCAGCTTAGAGGCGGGGGGGCCGGAAGATACGCAGTATTTT
>NA|TRBV19|NA|TRBJ1-4
CARRLGGRRLANEKLFF
TGTGCCAGACGGCTGGGGGGGAGGAGGTTGGCTAATGAAAAACTGTTTTTT
>NA|TRBV4-1|NA|TRBJ1-1
CASSPSMVGRYTEAFF
TGCGCCAGCAGCCCGTCCATGGTGGGGCGGTACACTGAAGCTTTCTTT
>TRBD1|TRBV4-2|NA|TRBJ2-2
CASRPGTGNTGELFF
TGTGCCAGCAGGCCCGGGACAGGGAACACCGGGGAGCTGTTTTTT
>NA|TRBV18|once|TRBJ2-1
CASSQTRGLGEQFF
TGTGCCAGCTCACAAACCCGGGGTTTAGGTGAGCAGTTCTTC
>NA|TRBV9|NA|TRBJ2-3
CASSAEGGLAGDTQYF
TGTGCCAGCAGCGCCGAGGGGGGGCTAGCAGGAGATACGCAGTATTTT
>NA|TRBV18|once|TRBJ1-5
CASSPNRGQNQPQHF
TGTGCCAGCTCACCAAATCGCGGCCAGAATCAGCCCCAGCATTTT
>NA|TRBV5-1|NA|TRBJ2-1
CASSLGSGDNEQFF
TGCGCCAGCAGCTTGGGATCCGGGGACAATGAGCAGTTCTTC
>TRBD2|TRBV29-1|NA|TRBJ2-5
CSVERLAGAGETQYF
TGCAGCGTTGAGAGACTAGCGGGGGCGGGGGAGACCCAGTACTTC
>NA|TRBV5-1|NA|TRBJ2-5
CASSSGWETQYF
TGCGCCAGCAGCTCCGGGTGGGAGACCCAGTACTTC
>NA|TRBV5-1|NA|TRBJ2-1
CASIGSNSYNEQFF
TGCGCCTCCATCGGGAGCAACTCCTACAATGAGCAGTTCTTC
>TRBD2|TRBV7-9|NA|TRBJ2-1
CASSWGTSGRADNEQFF
TGTGCCAGCAGCTGGGGGACTAGCGGGAGGGCCGACAATGAGCAGTTCTTC
>TRBD1|TRBV7-2|NA|TRBJ1-6
CASSLRLTGVRNSPLHF
TGTGCCAGCAGCTTACGCCTGACAGGGGTAAGGAATTCACCCCTCCACTTT
>NA|TRBV5-1|once|TRBJ2-7
CASSFSGTATYEQYF
TGCGCCAGCAGCTTCTCCGGGACTGCCACCTACGAGCAGTACTTC
>NA|TRBV12-5|NA|TRBJ2-7
CASGLGADRSYEQYF
TGTGCTAGTGGTTTGGGGGCTGACAGGTCCTACGAGCAGTACTTC
>TRBD2|TRBV6-5|NA|TRBJ2-7
CASSYAGVKSDEQYF
TGTGCCAGCAGTTACGCGGGGGTAAAGTCCGACGAGCAGTACTTC
>NA|TRBV19|NA|TRBJ1-5
CASSIGAQGGFNQPQHF
TGTGCCAGTAGTATCGGGGCACAGGGTGGTTTTAATCAGCCCCAGCATTTT
>NA|TRBV19|NA|TRBJ2-2
CASSGGVGQGRSTGELFF
TGTGCCAGTAGTGGGGGGGTCGGACAGGGTCGGAGCACCGGGGAGCTGTTTTTT